These 15 T cell receptor beta chains were all obtained from the same sample, sequenced in a study of blood T cell repertoires in COVID-19. Sequencing used immunoSEQ multiplex PCR; TCRdb keeps in-frame clones, though not all of them. The table includes approximately 75,000 clones, roughly 82% detected once. The material sequenced was peripheral blood. These receptors were collected from a human donor in a cohort sampled during active COVID-19.

The chain is built from TRBV10-2 and TRBJ1-1; D is unresolved. Trimming removed 6 bases from V and 7 bases from J, with 12 bases in between. CDR3 length: 12 amino acids. Germline loops: CDR1 WSHSY, CDR2 SAAADI. CDR3 region: CASRPAVGEAFF. The CDR3 coding sequence is TGCGCCAGCAGGCCGGCGGTTGGTGAAGCTTTCTTT.

This clone has more than one count but fewer than ten. The genes are TRBV19 and TRBJ1-2; D is undetermined. This CDR3 region has 12 residues. V was clipped by 3 bases and J by 4 bases, with 6 bases between them. Germline lookup yields CDR1 LNHDA and CDR2 SQIVND (reference sequence). The CDR3 DNA sequence: TGTGCCAGTAGTATTACGAGCTATGGCTACACCTTC. Its protein is CASSITSYGYTF.

This clone was observed at least ten times. The CDR3 spells CASSSRDRGSPLHF. CDR3 nucleotides: TGTGCCAGCAGCTCCCGGGACAGGGGCTCACCCCTCCACTTT. This chain links TRBV7-9 with TRBJ1-6; 10 bases are a match to TRBD1. With 4 bases clipped from V and 10 bases from J, the junction kept 4 bases outside the gene matches. This CDR3 has 14 residues. The germline gives CDR1 SEHNR, CDR2 FQNEAQ (reference sequence). Based on the CDR3 plus reference TRBV7-9 and TRBJ1-6, the full variable domain is DTGVSQNPRHKITKRGQNVTFRCDPISEHNRLYWYRQTLGQGPEFLTYFQNEAQLEKSRLLSDRFSAERPKGSFSTLEIQRTEQGDSAMYLCASSSRDRGSPLHFGNGTRLTVT.

The V gene is TRBV3-1 (or the pseudogene TRBV3-2), the J gene TRBJ1-2; weak D call: TRBD1 (6 bases). The CDR3 is 11 amino acids. Trimming removed 2 bases from V and 10 bases from J, with 8 bases in between. Germline CDR1 LGHDT, CDR2 YNNKEL (reference sequence). CDR3: CASSQLGAYTF. Here the CDR3 DNA reads TGTGCCAGCAGCCAATTGGGGGCCTACACCTTC.

This chain joins TRBV6-2 or TRBV6-3 and TRBJ2-7, with D possibly TRBD1 on 5 matching bases. Germline V lookup: CDR1 MNHEY, CDR2 SVGEGT. The CDR3 is 15 amino acids. Between the trimmed V and J ends, which lost 4 bases and 7 bases, there was a span of 20 bases. The CDR3 nucleotides are TGTGCCAGCAGTTTCAACCCTGGGGCTGGCTTAGAGCAGTACTTC. Translated, it gives CASSFNPGAGLEQYF.

The chain links TRBV7-9 to TRBJ2-3; the D gene is possibly TRBD1 (5 bases). The CDR3 has 17 residues. Trimming left V 5 bases short and J 7 bases short, with 25 bases between. Germline CDR1 is SEHNR and CDR2 is FQNEAQ (reference sequence). The CDR3 loop reads CASSIKLGSPQAYTQYF. CDR3 DNA: TGTGCCAGCAGCATAAAGTTGGGTAGCCCACAGGCCTATACGCAGTATTTT.

This sequence joins TRBV6-5 and TRBJ2-2; no clear D gene. This CDR3 region has 15 residues. Trimming stripped 0 bases from V and 2 bases from J, with 7 bases between. Germline V gives CDR1 MNHEY, CDR2 SVGAGI. The CDR3: CASSYSIDNTGELFF. CDR3 sequence (DNA): TGTGCCAGCAGTTACTCGATAGATAACACCGGGGAGCTGTTTTTT.

Notes on this clone: The same CDR3 also results from other DNA sequences found in this sample. This sequence joins TRBV5-1 and TRBJ1-2; TRBD1 might be the D (5 bases). The CDR3 has 13 residues. V shed 0 bases and J shed 2 bases, with 5 bases lying between them. Germline V gene data show CDR1 as SGHRS and CDR2 as YFSETQ. This chain's CDR3 is CASSLGQNYGYTF. CDR3 DNA: TGCGCCAGCAGCTTGGGACAGAACTATGGCTACACCTTC.

This chain uses TRBV12-3 or TRBV12-4 with TRBJ2-7; TRBD2 might be the D (5 bases). This CDR3 is built from 12 residues. V was pared by 3 bases and J by 6 bases, with 9 bases between. The CDR3 protein is CASSFPGSEQYF. DNA of the CDR3: TGTGCCAGCAGTTTCCCTGGGAGCGAGCAGTACTTC.

The genes are TRBV15 and TRBJ2-5; a weak D match, TRBD2 (7 bases). Germline V gene sequence: CDR1 LNHNV, CDR2 YYDKDF (reference sequence). Trimming shortened V by 0 bases and J by 2 bases, and 13 bases separated the two germline ends. The length of the CDR3 is 16 residues. CDR3 bases: TGTGCCACCAGCAGAGATCCGGGGGGCTGGCAAGAGACCCAGTACTTC. Translating it yields CATSRDPGGWQETQYF. Full variable domain (rest looked up from reference TRBV15 and TRBJ2-5): DAMVIQNPRYQVTQFGKPVTLSCSQTLNHNVMYWYQQKSSQAPKLLFHYYDKDFNNEADTPDNFQSRRPNTSFCFLDIRSPGLGDTAMYLCATSRDPGGWQETQYFGPGTRLLVL.

V gene TRBV10-1 combines with J gene TRBJ2-7; TRBD2 might be the D (6 bases). Per the germline V gene, CDR1 is WNHNN and CDR2 is SYGVQD (reference sequence). This CDR3 comprises 14 residues. Trimming removed 0 bases from V and 5 bases from J, with 11 bases in between. CDR3 residues: CASSESGGWDEQYF. The CDR3 coding sequence is TGCGCCAGCAGTGAGTCGGGGGGATGGGACGAGCAGTACTTC.

The V and J genes are TRBV7-2 and TRBJ2-3; 8 bases agree with TRBD1. J lost 0 bases, V lost 2 bases, and 1 base had no gene match. This CDR3 has 15 residues. Germline-derived CDR1 and CDR2 are SGHTA and FQGNSA. The CDR3 bases are TGTGCCAGCAGCTTACAGGGGGCGAGCACAGATACGCAGTATTTT. This translates into CASSLQGASTDTQYF.

V and J are TRBV7-9 and TRBJ2-7, with D perhaps TRBD1 (5 bases). This CDR3 contains 16 residues. V was clipped by 1 base and J by 5 bases, with 18 bases between them. CDR1 and CDR2 from the germline V gene are SEHNR and FQNEAQ (reference sequence). The CDR3 sequence: CASSLGVTPGAHEQYF. The DNA of the CDR3 is TGTGCCAGCAGCTTAGGTGTAACCCCTGGGGCCCACGAGCAGTACTTC.

The J gene is TRBJ1-4, the V gene TRBV12-3 or TRBV12-4; D possibly corresponds to TRBD1 (6 bases). The CDR3 has 12 amino acids. Trimming removed 5 bases from V and 6 bases from J, with 7 bases in between. CDR3 protein: CASSHRDEKLFF. Written as DNA, the CDR3 is TGTGCCAGCAGTCACAGGGATGAAAAACTGTTTTTT.

The chain has TRBV19 and TRBJ1-1; 8 bases fit TRBD1. The CDR3 has 13 amino acids. The J segment lost 3 bases and the V segment lost 7 bases, leaving 4 bases of the junction unmatched. Looked up from germline, CDR1 is LNHDA and CDR2 is SQIVND (reference sequence). The CDR3 region is CASTDRGDTEAFF. The CDR3, as DNA: TGTGCCAGTACAGACAGGGGAGACACTGAAGCTTTCTTT.